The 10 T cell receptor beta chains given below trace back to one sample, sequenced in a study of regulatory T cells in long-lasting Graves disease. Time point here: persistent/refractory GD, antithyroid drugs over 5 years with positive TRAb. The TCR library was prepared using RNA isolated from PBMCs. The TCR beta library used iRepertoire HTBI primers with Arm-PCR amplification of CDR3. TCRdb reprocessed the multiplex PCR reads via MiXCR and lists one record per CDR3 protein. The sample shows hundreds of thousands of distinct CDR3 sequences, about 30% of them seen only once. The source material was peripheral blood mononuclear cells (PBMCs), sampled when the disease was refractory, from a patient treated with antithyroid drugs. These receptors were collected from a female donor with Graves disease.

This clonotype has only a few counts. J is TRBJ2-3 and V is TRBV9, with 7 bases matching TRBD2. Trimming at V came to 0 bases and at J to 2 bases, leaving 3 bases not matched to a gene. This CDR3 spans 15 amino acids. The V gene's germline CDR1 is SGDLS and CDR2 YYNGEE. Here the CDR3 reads CASSVAGLNTDTQYF. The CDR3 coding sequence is TGTGCCAGCAGCGTAGCGGGACTAAACACAGATACGCAGTATTTT.

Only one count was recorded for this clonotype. CDR3 amino acids: CASGLGTSVYNEQFF. The DNA of the CDR3 is TGTGCTAGTGGTTTGGGGACTAGCGTCTACAATGAGCAGTTCTTC. The genes are TRBV12-5 and TRBJ2-1, with TRBD2 matching over 9 bases. In germline, CDR1 is LGHNT, CDR2 FRNRAP. The CDR3 runs 15 residues. The V segment lost 1 base and the J segment 3 bases; nucleotides outside the gene matches: 1. Filled out from reference TRBV12-5 and TRBJ2-1, the complete variable domain reads DARVTQTPRHKVTEMGQEVTMRCQPILGHNTVFWYRQTMMQGLELLAYFRNRAPLDDSGMPKDRFSAEMPDATLATLKIQPSEPRDSAVYFCASGLGTSVYNEQFFGPGTRLTVL.

The CDR3 DNA is TGTGCCAGCAGTCAACTAGTCACGGCTCCCGAGCAGTACTTC. Translation gives CASSQLVTAPEQYF. V gene TRBV12-3 or TRBV12-4 combines with J gene TRBJ2-7; a possible D gene is TRBD2 (5 bases). The CDR3 is 14 residues long. The V end lost 5 bases, the J end lost 6 bases, and 17 bases lay between the germline ends.

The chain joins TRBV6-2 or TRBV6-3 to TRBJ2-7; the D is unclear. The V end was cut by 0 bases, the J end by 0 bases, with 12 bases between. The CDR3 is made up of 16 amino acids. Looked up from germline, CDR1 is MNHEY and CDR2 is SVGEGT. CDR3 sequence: CASSYSVDAPSYEQYF. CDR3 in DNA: TGTGCCAGCAGTTACTCGGTGGACGCCCCCTCCTACGAGCAGTACTTC.

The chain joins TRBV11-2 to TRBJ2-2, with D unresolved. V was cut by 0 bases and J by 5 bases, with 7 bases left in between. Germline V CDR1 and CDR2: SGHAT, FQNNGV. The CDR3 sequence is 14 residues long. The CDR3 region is CASSLEFATGELFF. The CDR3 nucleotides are TGTGCCAGCAGCTTAGAGTTTGCGACCGGGGAGCTGTTTTTT.

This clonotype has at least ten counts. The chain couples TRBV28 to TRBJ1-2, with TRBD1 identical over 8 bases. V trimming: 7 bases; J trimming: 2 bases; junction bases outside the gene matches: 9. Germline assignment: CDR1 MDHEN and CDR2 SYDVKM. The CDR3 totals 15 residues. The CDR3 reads CASNKFQGANYGYTF. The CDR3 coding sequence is TGTGCCAGCAACAAATTTCAGGGGGCAAACTATGGCTACACCTTC.

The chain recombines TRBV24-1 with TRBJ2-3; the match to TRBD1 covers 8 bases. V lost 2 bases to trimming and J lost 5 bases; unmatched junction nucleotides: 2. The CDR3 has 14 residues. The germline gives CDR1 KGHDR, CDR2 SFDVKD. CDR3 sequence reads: CATSDSGGLDTQYF. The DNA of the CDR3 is TGTGCCACCAGTGATTCAGGGGGCTTAGATACGCAGTATTTT.

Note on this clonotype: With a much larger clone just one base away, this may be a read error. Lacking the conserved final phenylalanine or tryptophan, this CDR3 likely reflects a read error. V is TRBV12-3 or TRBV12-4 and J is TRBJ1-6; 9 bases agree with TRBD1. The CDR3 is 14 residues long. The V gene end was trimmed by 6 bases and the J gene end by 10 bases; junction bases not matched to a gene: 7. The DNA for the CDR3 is TGTGCCAGCAGGGGACAGGGTTGGGACTCACCCCTCCACCTT. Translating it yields CASRGQGWDSPLHL.

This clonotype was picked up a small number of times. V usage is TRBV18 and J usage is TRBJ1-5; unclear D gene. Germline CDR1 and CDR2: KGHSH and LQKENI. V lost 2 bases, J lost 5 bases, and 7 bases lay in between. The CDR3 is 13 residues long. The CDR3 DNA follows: TGTGCCAGCTCACCAGGCAGCTATCAGCCCCAGCATTTT. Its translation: CASSPGSYQPQHF.

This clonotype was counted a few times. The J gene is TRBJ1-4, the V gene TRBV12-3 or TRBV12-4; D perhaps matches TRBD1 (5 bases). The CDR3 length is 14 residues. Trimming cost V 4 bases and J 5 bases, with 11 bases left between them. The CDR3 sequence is CASSWGGLNEKLFF. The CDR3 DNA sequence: TGTGCCAGCAGTTGGGGGGGTTTAAATGAAAAACTGTTTTTT.